Below, 20 T cell receptor beta chains from the same sample are listed, as sequenced in a study of Graves' ophthalmopathy and Graves' hyperthyroidism. Amplification of the TCR beta CDR3 regions used RNA transcripts (as template). The workflow started with a first-round RT-PCR run with HTBI primers and then moved on to a second-round multiplex PCR. One entry per CDR3 protein results from TCRdb running MiXCR on the multiplex PCR reads. This sample has 1 million to 1.3 million distinct CDR3 sequences, with about two fifths found just once. Sample: peripheral blood or thyroid tissue (not recorded which). The receptors stem from an adult man with Graves' hyperthyroidism.

This clonotype has ten or more counts. The CDR3 is CASKMERGTEAFF. The CDR3 bases are TGTGCCAGCAAAATGGAGAGGGGCACTGAAGCTTTCTTT. The genes are TRBV6-6 and TRBJ1-1; the D gene is possibly TRBD1 (5 bases). The CDR3 length is 13 residues. Germline V gives CDR1 MNHNY, CDR2 SVGAGI (reference sequence). Deletions cut 7 bases from V and 4 bases from J, with 13 bases between.

This clonotype was counted once. V is TRBV20-1 and J is TRBJ1-1; 8 bases map to TRBD1. Germline V gene data show CDR1 as DFQATT and CDR2 as SNEGSKA (reference sequence). This CDR3 contains 14 residues. V shed 2 bases, J shed 5 bases, and the junction held 7 bases outside the gene matches. The CDR3 DNA reads as TGCAGTGCTAGACCCCGGACAGGGCGAACTGAAGCTTTCTTT. It yields the protein CSARPRTGRTEAFF.

This clonotype was found a few times. Relative to the germline gene, one junction end is altered; a read error may explain this. The chain carries TRBV10-2 and TRBJ1-2; 7 bases fit TRBD1. There are 16 residues in the CDR3. Germline CDR1 and CDR2: WSHSY and SAAADI. Here the CDR3 DNA reads TGTGCCAGCAGTTACTTGCCGGGACAGAATATCTATGGCTACACCTTC. Translation gives CASSYLPGQNIYGYTF.

This clonotype was recorded at least ten times. This chain uses TRBV20-1 with TRBJ2-7; TRBD2 agrees at 9 bases. Germline V gene data show CDR1 as DFQATT and CDR2 as SNEGSKA (reference sequence). Trimming removed 1 base from V and 6 bases from J; junction bases left unmatched: 7. The length of the CDR3 is 14 residues. The CDR3 coding sequence is TGCAGTGCTAGAGTTGGCGGGAGGGCCGCCGAGCAGTACTTC. This sequence encodes CSARVGGRAAEQYF.

Concerning this clonotype: This may be a read error: a much more frequent sequence differs by one nucleotide. The V and J genes are TRBV7-9 and TRBJ2-5; a weak D match, TRBD2 (5 bases). The V gene's germline CDR1 is SEHNR and CDR2 FQNEAQ (reference sequence). This CDR3 has 14 amino acids. This CDR3 is CAGSIGGTQETQYF. The DNA for the CDR3 is TGTGCCGGCAGCATCGGAGGAACCCAAGAGACCCAGTACTTC.

This chain links TRBV5-1 with TRBJ2-5; maybe TRBD1 (5 bases). The CDR3 sequence is 14 residues long. The V end lost 2 bases, the J end lost 5 bases, and 13 bases lay between the germline ends. The germline gives CDR1 SGHRS, CDR2 YFSETQ. The CDR3 DNA reads TGCGCCAGCAGCTTAGGCAGGGCCTGGGAGACCCAGTACTTC. Translation: CASSLGRAWETQYF.

This clonotype was seen more than once but under ten times. This chain connects TRBV29-1 to TRBJ1-1, with TRBD1 matching 7 bases. The ends lost 7 bases at V and 5 bases at J; junction bases unmatched: 10. This CDR3 comprises 13 residues. Germline loops: CDR1 SQVTM, CDR2 ANQGSEA. The CDR3: CSGHDRAVTEAFF. The CDR3 DNA reads TGCAGCGGGCACGACAGGGCGGTTACTGAAGCTTTCTTT.

This clonotype has a single count. J is TRBJ2-7 and V is TRBV4-2, with 8 bases lining up with TRBD2. The germline CDR1 and CDR2 sequences are LGHNA and YNFKEQ. After removal of 5 bases from V and 4 bases from J, the junction contained 13 bases not matched to a gene. CDR3 size: 16 residues. CDR3 loop: CASSSWNSGASYEQYF. The CDR3 nucleotides are TGTGCCAGCAGCTCTTGGAATAGCGGGGCTTCGTACGAGCAGTACTTC.

This clonotype has a count of ten or more. The chain combines TRBV5-1 with TRBJ1-4, with a weak D call TRBD1 (5 bases). The germline V gene has CDR1 SGHRS and CDR2 YFSETQ. With 1 base removed from V and 8 bases from J, the gap between germline ends came to 12 bases. The CDR3 sequence is 14 residues long. CDR3 nucleotides: TGCGCCAGCAGCTTGCTGGGGGTAGGGGAAAAACTGTTTTTT. Amino acids: CASSLLGVGEKLFF.

This clonotype was picked up many times. The chain has TRBV5-1 and TRBJ2-5; D is unresolved. V was trimmed by 3 bases and J by 1 base, leaving 13 bases between them. The germline V gene encodes CDR1 SGHRS and CDR2 YFSETQ. The CDR3 runs to 15 residues. CDR3: CASSWAKYSQETQYF. DNA for the CDR3: TGCGCCAGCAGCTGGGCCAAGTACAGCCAAGAGACCCAGTACTTC.

The chain couples TRBV29-1 to TRBJ1-3; 8 nucleotides line up with TRBD1. Germline V gene data show CDR1 as SQVTM and CDR2 as ANQGSEA. The J segment lost 8 bases and the V segment lost 4 bases, leaving 10 bases of the junction unmatched. CDR3 size: 14 residues. As DNA, the CDR3 is TGCAGCGTTGCCGTCAGGGGGCTCGGGGACACCATATATTTT. This codes for CSVAVRGLGDTIYF.

The chain is built from TRBV25-1 and TRBJ1-4; the D gene is possibly TRBD1 (5 bases). V was cut by 6 bases and J by 11 bases, with 19 bases left in between. Germline V CDR1 and CDR2: MGHDK, SYGVNS. This CDR3 comprises 14 residues. DNA of the CDR3: TGTGCCAGCAGAGATGGGACTGCCAACGTTAAACTGTTTTTT. It translates to CASRDGTANVKLFF.

This clonotype was seen repeatedly, ten times or more. The chain recombines TRBV7-2 with TRBJ1-4, with TRBD1 matching over 7 bases. Germline V gene sequence: CDR1 SGHTA, CDR2 FQGNSA. The CDR3 sequence is 14 residues long. V shed 8 bases and J 7 bases; nucleotides not matched to a gene: 10. The CDR3, as DNA: TGTGCCAGCCAAGTAAGACAGGGAAGTGAAAAACTGTTTTTT. Translation gives CASQVRQGSEKLFF.

This clonotype came up many times. V is TRBV29-1 and J is TRBJ1-1; D is unresolved. V was pared by 6 bases and J by 1 base, with 9 bases between. CDR3 length: 12 amino acids. Germline lookup yields CDR1 SQVTM and CDR2 ANQGSEA. Written as DNA, the CDR3 is TGCAGCGTGGAGGGTCAGAACACTGAAGCTTTCTTT. This translates into CSVEGQNTEAFF. Based on the CDR3 plus reference TRBV29-1 and TRBJ1-1, the full variable domain is SAVISQKPSRDICQRGTSLTIQCQVDSQVTMMFWYRQQPGQSLTLIATANQGSEATYESGFVIDKFPISRPNLTFSTLTVSNMSPEDSSIYLCSVEGQNTEAFFGQGTRLTVV.

Notes on this clonotype: It may be a read error: a sequence one base away is much more abundant. The V gene is TRBV24-1, the J gene TRBJ2-7; D is uncertain. The CDR3 spans 13 residues. V dropped 5 bases and J dropped 5 bases, with 12 bases sitting between them. CDR1 is KGHDR and CDR2 is SFDVKD in the germline V gene. The CDR3 bases are TGTGCCACCAGTGTAATGGGCCAGGACGAGCAGTACTTC. Protein: CATSVMGQDEQYF.

This clonotype has just a few counts. This rearrangement joins TRBV7-2 to TRBJ1-2, with 8 nucleotides matching TRBD1. This CDR3 has 19 amino acids. Per germline, CDR1 SGHTA and CDR2 FQGNSA. Trimming cost V 1 base and J 4 bases; bases outside gene matches: 17. The CDR3 loop reads CASSLDSSYAGGASYGYTF. CDR3 bases: TGTGCCAGCAGCTTAGACTCAAGTTATGCAGGGGGCGCATCCTATGGCTACACCTTC. Combining the CDR3 with reference TRBV7-2 and TRBJ1-2 gives the whole variable domain GAGVSQSPSNKVTEKGKDVELRCDPISGHTALYWYRQSLGQGLEFLIYFQGNSAPDKSGLPSDRFSAERTGGSVSTLTIQRTQQEDSAVYLCASSLDSSYAGGASYGYTFGSGTRLTVV.

This clonotype was detected many times. The gene calls are TRBV7-9 and TRBJ2-7; TRBD2 might be the D (6 bases). Germline V gene data show CDR1 as SEHNR and CDR2 as FQNEAQ (reference sequence). V shed 5 bases and J shed 0 bases, with 14 bases lying between them. This CDR3 contains 15 residues. The CDR3 DNA reads as TGTGCCAGCAGCACCACCGGGACTCACTCCTACGAGCAGTACTTC. Amino acids: CASSTTGTHSYEQYF.

This clonotype appeared a single time. The J gene is TRBJ1-5, the V gene TRBV7-9; 7 nucleotides line up with TRBD1. The length of the CDR3 is 15 residues. The J segment lost 7 bases and the V segment lost 5 bases, leaving 11 bases of the junction unmatched. Germline CDR1 reads SEHNR; CDR2 reads FQNEAQ (reference sequence). Written as DNA, the CDR3 is TGTGCCAGCAGCCCCGGACAGGCGGGGTTACAGCCCCAGCATTTT. Translating it yields CASSPGQAGLQPQHF.

The CDR3 loop reads CASSRGRFGQPQHF. CDR3 DNA sequence: TGTGCCAGCAGTAGGGGACGGTTCGGTCAGCCCCAGCATTTT. The chain links TRBV27 to TRBJ1-5; D may be TRBD1 (5 bases). The CDR3 is 14 amino acids. CDR1 is MNHEY and CDR2 is SMNVEV in the germline V gene (reference sequence). Trimming took off 5 bases at V and 6 bases at J, with 14 bases between the two ends.

This clonotype appeared many times. The chain uses TRBV12-3 or TRBV12-4 and TRBJ1-5; 8 bases map to TRBD1. The CDR3 sequence is 14 residues long. With 7 bases clipped from V and 6 bases from J, the junction kept 8 bases outside the gene matches. CDR3 DNA: TGTGCCAGCACCTCCGCAGGGGGCACTCAGCCCCAGCATTTT. This sequence encodes CASTSAGGTQPQHF.